The 8 T cell receptor beta chains in this list originate from one sample, sequenced in a study of early T cells in non-severe SARS-CoV-2 infection. Each CDR3 protein gets one entry after TCRdb re-called the 5' RACE reads with MiXCR. The table includes tens of thousands of distinct CDR3 sequences, 16% detected once. Sequenced material: whole blood, taken at baseline. The receptors come from an adult who was a healthcare worker with PCR-confirmed SARS-CoV-2 infection or an uninfected control (not recorded which).

The sample holds a few counts of this clonotype. The V gene is TRBV6-5, the J gene TRBJ2-1, with D unresolved. With 6 bases removed from V and 9 bases from J, the gap between germline ends came to 15 bases. Germline CDR1 and CDR2: MNHEY and SVGAGI. The CDR3 runs to 13 residues. In nucleotides, the CDR3 is TGTGCCAGCAGCCGTCAACTGTCGACTGAGCAGTTCTTC. Translated, it gives CASSRQLSTEQFF.

This clonotype was observed a few times. The V gene is TRBV5-1, the J gene TRBJ2-7; TRBD1 agrees at 9 bases. The CDR3 contains 15 residues. Germline V gene data show CDR1 as SGHRS and CDR2 as YFSETQ. Unmatched junction bases numbered 5, after V lost 2 bases and J lost 2 bases. The CDR3 DNA reads TGCGCCAGCAGCTTCTGGACAGGGGCGACCTACGAGCAGTACTTC. It translates to CASSFWTGATYEQYF.

This clonotype was seen only a few times. This rearrangement joins TRBV7-9 to TRBJ1-5; 9 bases agree with TRBD1. This CDR3 has 13 amino acids. Germline V gene sequence: CDR1 SEHNR, CDR2 FQNEAQ (reference sequence). V shed 5 bases and J 9 bases; nucleotides not matched to a gene: 5. The CDR3 bases are TGTGCCAGCAGCCTGGACAGGGGAGCGCCCCAGCATTTT. This translates into CASSLDRGAPQHF.

There are a few counts of this clonotype. The chain carries TRBV10-3 and TRBJ2-5; no reliable D call. Between the trimmed V and J ends, which lost 2 bases and 3 bases, there was a span of 13 bases. This CDR3 has 15 amino acids. Germline CDR1 ENHRY, CDR2 SYGVKD. The CDR3 DNA sequence: TGTGCCATCAGTGAGAACCGACTCGGCGAAGAGACCCAGTACTTC. As protein: CAISENRLGEETQYF.

The chain links TRBV11-2 to TRBJ2-1; a weak D match, TRBD1 (6 bases). V shed 5 bases and J shed 7 bases, with 15 bases lying between them. The CDR3 is made up of 14 amino acids. The germline gives CDR1 SGHAT, CDR2 FQNNGV. DNA of the CDR3: TGTGCCAGCAGCACCAGACAGGCGTGGAATGAGCAGTTCTTC. Translated, it gives CASSTRQAWNEQFF.

This CDR3 is CASSLTGQGVHEQYF. The CDR3 DNA sequence: TGCGCCAGCAGCTTGACCGGACAGGGGGTCCACGAGCAGTACTTC. This chain joins TRBV5-1 and TRBJ2-7; 10 bases match TRBD1. Per germline, CDR1 SGHRS and CDR2 YFSETQ. Trimming removed 1 base from V and 5 bases from J; junction bases left unmatched: 6. CDR3 size: 15 residues.

This sequence joins TRBV7-2 and TRBJ1-2; no firm D call. Germline CDR1 reads SGHTA; CDR2 reads FQGNSA. The CDR3 contains 13 residues. Trimming shortened V by 5 bases and J by 4 bases, and 11 bases separated the two germline ends. The CDR3 sequence: CASSLQAVYGYTF. Here the CDR3 DNA reads TGTGCCAGCAGCCTTCAGGCCGTCTATGGCTACACCTTC.

This clonotype has just a few counts. V is TRBV7-9 and J is TRBJ2-7, with a tentative D call TRBD1 (6 bases). This CDR3 has 13 residues. Germline CDR1 and CDR2: SEHNR and FQNEAQ (reference sequence). The CDR3: CGSGPDSTLQQYF. CDR3 DNA: TGTGGAAGCGGTCCGGACAGCACCCTCCAGCAGTACTTC. Full variable domain (missing parts from reference TRBV7-9 and TRBJ2-7): DTGVSQNPRHKITKRGQNVTFRCDPISEHNRLYWYRQTLGQGPEFLTYFQNEAQLEKSRLLSDRFSAERPKGSFSTLEIQRTEQGDSAMYLCGSGPDSTLQQYFGPGTRLTVT.